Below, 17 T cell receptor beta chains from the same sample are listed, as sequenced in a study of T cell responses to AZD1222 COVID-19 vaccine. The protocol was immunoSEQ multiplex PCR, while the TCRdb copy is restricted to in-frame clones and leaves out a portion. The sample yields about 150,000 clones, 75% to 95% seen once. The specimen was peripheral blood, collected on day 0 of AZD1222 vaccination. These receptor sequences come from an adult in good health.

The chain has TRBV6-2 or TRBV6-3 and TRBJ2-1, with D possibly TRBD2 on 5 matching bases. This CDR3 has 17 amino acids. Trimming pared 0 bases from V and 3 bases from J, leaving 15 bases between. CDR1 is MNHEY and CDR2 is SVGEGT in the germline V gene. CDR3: CASSYSHGIHLYNEQFF. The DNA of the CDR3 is TGTGCCAGCAGTTACTCGCACGGGATCCACCTCTACAATGAGCAGTTCTTC.

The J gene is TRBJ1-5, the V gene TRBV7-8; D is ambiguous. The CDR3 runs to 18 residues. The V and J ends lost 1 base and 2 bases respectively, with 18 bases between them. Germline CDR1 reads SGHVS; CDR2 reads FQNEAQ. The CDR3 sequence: CASSLGPWTDHGNQPQHF. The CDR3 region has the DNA TGTGCCAGCAGCTTAGGACCGTGGACGGACCACGGCAATCAGCCCCAGCATTTT.

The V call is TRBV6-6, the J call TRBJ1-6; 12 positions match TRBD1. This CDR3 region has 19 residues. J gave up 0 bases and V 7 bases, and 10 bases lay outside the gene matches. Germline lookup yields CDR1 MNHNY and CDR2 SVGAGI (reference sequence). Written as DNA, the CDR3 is TGTGCCAGCACCTACCAGGGGGGACAGGGGGCCTCCTATAATTCACCCCTCCACTTT. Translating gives CASTYQGGQGASYNSPLHF.

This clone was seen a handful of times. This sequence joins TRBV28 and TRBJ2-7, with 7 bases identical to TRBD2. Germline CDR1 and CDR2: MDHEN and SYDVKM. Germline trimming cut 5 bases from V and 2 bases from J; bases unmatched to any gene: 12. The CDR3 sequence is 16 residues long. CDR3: CASSALGAGAPYEQYF. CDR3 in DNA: TGTGCCAGCAGTGCCCTCGGGGCGGGAGCGCCCTACGAGCAGTACTTC.

The CDR3 loop is CASSRRLAEKLFF. In DNA form, the CDR3 reads TGTGCCAGCAGCCGACGCCTGGCTGAAAAACTGTTTTTT. V usage is TRBV4-2 and J usage is TRBJ1-4; no reliable D call. The CDR3 length is 13 residues. Germline assignment: CDR1 LGHNA and CDR2 YNFKEQ. V lost 4 bases, J lost 7 bases, and 10 bases lay in between.

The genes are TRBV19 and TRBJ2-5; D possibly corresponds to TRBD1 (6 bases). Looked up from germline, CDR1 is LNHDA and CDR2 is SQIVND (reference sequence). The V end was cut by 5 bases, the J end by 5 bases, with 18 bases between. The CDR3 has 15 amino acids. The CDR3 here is CASSPATDRGETQYF. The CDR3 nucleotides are TGTGCCAGTAGTCCTGCAACGGACAGAGGGGAGACCCAGTACTTC. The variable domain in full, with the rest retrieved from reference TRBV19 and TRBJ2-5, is DGGITQSPKYLFRKEGQNVTLSCEQNLNHDAMYWYRQDPGQGLRLIYYSQIVNDFQKGDIAEGYSVSREKKESFPLTVTSAQKNPTAFYLCASSPATDRGETQYFGPGTRLLVL.

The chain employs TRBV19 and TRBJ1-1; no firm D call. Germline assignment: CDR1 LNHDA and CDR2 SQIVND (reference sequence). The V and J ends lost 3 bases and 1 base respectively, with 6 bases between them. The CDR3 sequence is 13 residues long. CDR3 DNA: TGTGCCAGTAGTATTCAGGAGAACACTGAAGCTTTCTTT. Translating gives CASSIQENTEAFF.

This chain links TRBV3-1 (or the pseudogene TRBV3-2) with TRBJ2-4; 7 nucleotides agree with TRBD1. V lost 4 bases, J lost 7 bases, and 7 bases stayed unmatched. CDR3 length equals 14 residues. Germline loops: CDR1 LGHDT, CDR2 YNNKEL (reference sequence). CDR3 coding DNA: TGTGCCAGCAGCCCTTGGGACAGTCTGAACATTCAGTACTTC. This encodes CASSPWDSLNIQYF.

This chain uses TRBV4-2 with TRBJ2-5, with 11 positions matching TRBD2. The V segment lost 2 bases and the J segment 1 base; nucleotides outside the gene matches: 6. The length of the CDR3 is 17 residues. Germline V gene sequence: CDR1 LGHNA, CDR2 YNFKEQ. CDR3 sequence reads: CASSQTGTSGGQETQYF. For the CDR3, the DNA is TGTGCCAGCAGCCAAACCGGGACTAGCGGAGGCCAAGAGACCCAGTACTTC.

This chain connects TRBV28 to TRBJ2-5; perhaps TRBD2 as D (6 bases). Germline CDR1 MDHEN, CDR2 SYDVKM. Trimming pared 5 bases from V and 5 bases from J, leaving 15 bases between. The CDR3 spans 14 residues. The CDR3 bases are TGTGCCAGCAGTCCTGGGGGGTGGCGGGAGACCCAGTACTTC. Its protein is CASSPGGWRETQYF.

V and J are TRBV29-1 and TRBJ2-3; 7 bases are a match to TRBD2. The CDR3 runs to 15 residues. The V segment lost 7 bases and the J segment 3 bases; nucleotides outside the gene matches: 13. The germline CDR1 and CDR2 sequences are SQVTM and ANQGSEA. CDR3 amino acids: CSDKGRERVTDTQYF. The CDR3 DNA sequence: TGCAGCGACAAGGGGCGGGAGAGGGTGACAGATACGCAGTATTTT.

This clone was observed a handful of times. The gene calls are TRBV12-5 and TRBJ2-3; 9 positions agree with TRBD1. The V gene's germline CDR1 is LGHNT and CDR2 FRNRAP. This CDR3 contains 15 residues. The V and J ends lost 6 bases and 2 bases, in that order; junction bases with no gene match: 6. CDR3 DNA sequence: TGTGCTAGTGGCCCCGGGACAGGGTACACAGATACGCAGTATTTT. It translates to CASGPGTGYTDTQYF. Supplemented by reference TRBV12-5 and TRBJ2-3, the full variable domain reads DARVTQTPRHKVTEMGQEVTMRCQPILGHNTVFWYRQTMMQGLELLAYFRNRAPLDDSGMPKDRFSAEMPDATLATLKIQPSEPRDSAVYFCASGPGTGYTDTQYFGPGTRLTVL.

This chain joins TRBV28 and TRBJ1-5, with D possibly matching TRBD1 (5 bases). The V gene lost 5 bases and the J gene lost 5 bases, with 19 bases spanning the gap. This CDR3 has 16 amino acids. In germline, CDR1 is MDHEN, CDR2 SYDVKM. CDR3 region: CASSPRTLGVYQPQHF. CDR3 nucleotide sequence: TGTGCCAGCAGTCCCCGGACCTTAGGGGTCTATCAGCCCCAGCATTTT.

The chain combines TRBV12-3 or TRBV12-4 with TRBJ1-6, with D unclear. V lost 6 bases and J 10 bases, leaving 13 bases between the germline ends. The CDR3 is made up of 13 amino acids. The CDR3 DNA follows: TGTGCCAGCAGCCCTAGGACTGAATCACCCCTCCACTTT. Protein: CASSPRTESPLHF.

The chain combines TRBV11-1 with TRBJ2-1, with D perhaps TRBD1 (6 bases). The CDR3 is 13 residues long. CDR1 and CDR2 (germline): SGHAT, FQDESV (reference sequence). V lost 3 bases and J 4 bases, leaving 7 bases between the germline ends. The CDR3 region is CASSFGQYNEQFF. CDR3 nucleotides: TGTGCCAGCAGCTTTGGACAGTACAATGAGCAGTTCTTC.

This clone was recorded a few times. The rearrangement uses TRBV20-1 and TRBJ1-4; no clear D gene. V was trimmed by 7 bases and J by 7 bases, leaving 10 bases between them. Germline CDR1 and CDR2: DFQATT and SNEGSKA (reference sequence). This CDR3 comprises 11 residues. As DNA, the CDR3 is TGCAGTGAGAGAAAGAGTGAAAAACTGTTTTTT. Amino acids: CSERKSEKLFF.

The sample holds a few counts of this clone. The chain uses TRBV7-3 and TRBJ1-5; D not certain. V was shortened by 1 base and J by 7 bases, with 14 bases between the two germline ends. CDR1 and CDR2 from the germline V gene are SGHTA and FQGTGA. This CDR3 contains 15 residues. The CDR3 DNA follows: TGTGCCAGCAGCTTAAGGTTTAGGGCCCAACAGCCCCAGCATTTT. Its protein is CASSLRFRAQQPQHF.